These 28 T cell receptor beta chains share one sample of origin, sequenced in a study of OX40 agonist ivuxolimab in advanced cancers. Method: immunoSEQ multiplex PCR; TCRdb's copy keeps in-frame clones and lacks some. Of approximately 23,000 clones listed, approximately 86% are singletons. This specimen was CD4+ or CD8+ T cells sorted from blood, taken in a trial of the OX40 agonist ivuxolimab. These receptors were taken from an adult with an advanced solid tumor such as melanoma, head and neck, liver or kidney cancer.

This clone is judged medium-sized. The genes are TRBV10-2 and TRBJ2-1; 7 bases map to TRBD1. CDR1 WSHSY and CDR2 SAAADI come from the germline V gene. The CDR3 extends over 14 amino acids. The V and J ends lost 6 bases and 7 bases, in that order; junction bases with no gene match: 9. CDR3 in DNA: TGCGCCAGCAGGGGGACAGAACAAAGGAATGAGCAGTTCTTC. Translation gives CASRGTEQRNEQFF.

V gene TRBV27 combines with J gene TRBJ2-1; tentative D call: TRBD1 (6 bases). The V gene's germline CDR1 is MNHEY and CDR2 SMNVEV (reference sequence). V shed 7 bases and J shed 5 bases, with 21 bases lying between them. The CDR3 runs to 16 residues. The CDR3 region is CASNLTPRGFHNEQFF. The CDR3 nucleotides are TGTGCCAGCAACCTAACCCCCAGGGGTTTCCACAATGAGCAGTTCTTC.

The V and J genes are TRBV7-3 and TRBJ2-2; D is perhaps TRBD2 (5 bases). Germline assignment: CDR1 SGHTA and CDR2 FQGTGA. V was shortened by 3 bases and J by 7 bases, with 6 bases between the two germline ends. The CDR3 is 12 amino acids. CDR3 residues: CASSLGSGELFF. CDR3 coding DNA: TGTGCCAGCAGCTTGGGGAGCGGGGAGCTGTTTTTT.

The gene calls are TRBV4-1 and TRBJ2-2; TRBD1 might be the D (5 bases). Trimming cost V 1 base and J 0 bases, with 9 bases left between them. Germline CDR1 and CDR2: MGHRA and YSYEKL. CDR3 length: 16 amino acids. This CDR3 is CASSQVPGTNTGELFF. In nucleotides, the CDR3 is TGCGCCAGCAGCCAAGTGCCAGGGACGAACACCGGGGAGCTGTTTTTT.

The V and J genes are TRBV9 and TRBJ2-5; D could derive from TRBD1 or TRBD2 (5 bases each). The V gene's germline CDR1 is SGDLS and CDR2 YYNGEE. The ends were cut back, 3 bases at V and 5 bases at J, with 23 bases in the middle. This CDR3 is built from 17 residues. As DNA, the CDR3 is TGTGCCAGCAGCGCCTGGGGCTCTCAGGGAGATGGGGAGACCCAGTACTTC. Protein sequence: CASSAWGSQGDGETQYF.

The genes are TRBV11-2 and TRBJ2-7; possible D gene TRBD2, 6 bases. The CDR3 extends over 15 amino acids. Germline assignment: CDR1 SGHAT and CDR2 FQNNGV. V was cut by 4 bases and J by 0 bases, with 13 bases left in between. CDR3 DNA sequence: TGTGCCAGCAGCTGGGGGGTGGCCCCCTCCTACGAGCAGTACTTC. Translated, it gives CASSWGVAPSYEQYF.

The chain has TRBV7-9 and TRBJ2-2; tentatively, D is TRBD1 (5 bases). Germline V lookup: CDR1 SEHNR, CDR2 FQNEAQ (reference sequence). Deletions cut 3 bases from V and 7 bases from J, with 12 bases between. This CDR3 region has 14 residues. The CDR3 protein is CASSFTGPGGELFF. Here the CDR3 DNA reads TGTGCCAGCAGCTTTACAGGCCCCGGCGGGGAGCTGTTTTTT.

J is TRBJ2-1 and V is TRBV28, with 9 bases lining up with TRBD1. The CDR3 is 15 residues long. The V and J ends lost 6 bases and 3 bases, in that order; junction bases with no gene match: 6. The V gene's germline CDR1 is MDHEN and CDR2 SYDVKM. The CDR3 loop reads CASRHRGLGYNEQFF. CDR3 bases: TGTGCCAGCAGGCACAGGGGGCTAGGCTACAATGAGCAGTTCTTC.

The chain recombines TRBV6-5 with TRBJ1-1, with 10 bases matching TRBD1. CDR3 length: 14 residues. J gave up 3 bases and V 5 bases, and 3 bases lay outside the gene matches. Germline-derived CDR1 and CDR2 are MNHEY and SVGAGI. CDR3 DNA sequence: TGTGCCAGCAGTCGGGACAGGGGAGACACTGAAGCTTTCTTT. Translated, it gives CASSRDRGDTEAFF.

The V gene is TRBV6-5, the J gene TRBJ2-1; TRBD2 agrees at 10 bases. Germline lookup yields CDR1 MNHEY and CDR2 SVGAGI. The CDR3 loop spans 14 amino acids. The V gene end was trimmed by 7 bases and the J gene end by 2 bases; junction bases not matched to a gene: 2. The CDR3 bases are TGTGCCAGCAACAGCGGGAGGGCCTACAATGAGCAGTTCTTC. The encoded protein is CASNSGRAYNEQFF.

V and J are TRBV5-1 and TRBJ2-7; 11 bases line up with TRBD2. The length of the CDR3 is 17 residues. J gave up 1 base and V 1 base, and 7 bases lay outside the gene matches. Germline CDR1 SGHRS, CDR2 YFSETQ. Written as DNA, the CDR3 is TGCGCCAGCAGCTTGACGACTAGCGGGGTCAGTTCCTACGAGCAGTACTTC. Encoded protein: CASSLTTSGVSSYEQYF.

The V call is TRBV6-5, the J call TRBJ2-7, with 9 bases aligning to TRBD1. The CDR3 is 14 amino acids. V lost 5 bases to trimming and J lost 3 bases; unmatched junction nucleotides: 5. Germline lookup yields CDR1 MNHEY and CDR2 SVGAGI. The CDR3 DNA sequence: TGTGCCAGCAGTCGACGGACAGGGGACTACGAGCAGTACTTC. Translated, it gives CASSRRTGDYEQYF.

The chain couples TRBV4-3 to TRBJ1-5, with D perhaps TRBD1 (6 bases). The CDR3 covers 15 residues. Trimming took off 0 bases at V and 7 bases at J, with 13 bases between the two ends. Germline V gene data show CDR1 as LGHNA and CDR2 as YSLEER. The CDR3 loop is CASSQDTGGGQPQHF. DNA for the CDR3: TGCGCCAGCAGCCAAGATACGGGGGGCGGGCAGCCCCAGCATTTT.

The J gene is TRBJ2-3, the V gene TRBV7-3; a possible D gene is TRBD2 (5 bases). The CDR3 extends over 15 amino acids. V lost 2 bases and J 0 bases, leaving 9 bases between the germline ends. Germline lookup yields CDR1 SGHTA and CDR2 FQGTGA. CDR3 nucleotides: TGTGCCAGCAGCTTATCCGGCGGGAGCACAGATACGCAGTATTTT. Amino acids: CASSLSGGSTDTQYF.

The chain links TRBV7-9 to TRBJ1-4, with 7 bases matching TRBD1. V trimming: 0 bases; J trimming: 4 bases; junction bases outside the gene matches: 2. The CDR3 totals 15 residues. The V gene's germline CDR1 is SEHNR and CDR2 FQNEAQ (reference sequence). CDR3 sequence: CASSLADRNNEKLFF. The CDR3 region has the DNA TGTGCCAGCAGCTTAGCGGACAGGAATAATGAAAAACTGTTTTTT.

This rearrangement joins TRBV7-9 to TRBJ2-7, with 7 bases identical to TRBD1. There are 15 residues in the CDR3. Germline V gene sequence: CDR1 SEHNR, CDR2 FQNEAQ (reference sequence). The V gene end was trimmed by 7 bases and the J gene end by 3 bases; junction bases not matched to a gene: 12. CDR3 region: CASTYSGQRNYEQYF. CDR3 bases: TGTGCCAGCACCTATTCGGGACAGCGAAACTACGAGCAGTACTTC.

The chain has TRBV28 and TRBJ1-5; D remains ambiguous. V lost 3 bases and J 2 bases, leaving 8 bases between the germline ends. The CDR3 is 14 residues long. Germline V gene lookup returns CDR1 MDHEN and CDR2 SYDVKM. This CDR3 reads CASSLRRGNQPQHF. DNA for the CDR3: TGTGCCAGCAGTTTGAGGAGGGGCAATCAGCCCCAGCATTTT.

The chain uses TRBV6-5 and TRBJ2-1, with D possibly matching TRBD2 (6 bases). Per germline, CDR1 MNHEY and CDR2 SVGAGI. The CDR3 spans 12 residues. The V and J ends lost 8 bases and 9 bases respectively, with 14 bases between them. CDR3: CASGGSTIEQFF. In DNA form, the CDR3 reads TGTGCCAGCGGGGGGTCTACAATTGAGCAGTTCTTC.

This clone appeared once. The chain employs TRBV28 and TRBJ2-3, with D possibly called TRBD1 or TRBD2 (5 bases each). In germline, CDR1 is MDHEN, CDR2 SYDVKM. Trimming took 6 bases from V and 6 from J, leaving 13 bases between them. The CDR3 totals 13 residues. The CDR3 here is CASRSRGVDTQYF. The CDR3 DNA reads as TGTGCCAGCAGGTCGAGAGGGGTGGATACGCAGTATTTT. Full variable domain (rest looked up from reference TRBV28 and TRBJ2-3): DVKVTQSSRYLVKRTGEKVFLECVQDMDHENMFWYRQDPGLGLRLIYFSYDVKMKEKGDIPEGYSVSREKKERFSLILESASTNQTSMYLCASRSRGVDTQYFGPGTRLTVL.

The V and J genes are TRBV5-1 and TRBJ1-1; 11 nucleotides match TRBD1. The CDR3 has 15 amino acids. Germline CDR1 SGHRS, CDR2 YFSETQ. V was pared by 0 bases and J by 5 bases, with 3 bases of the junction left unmatched. The DNA for the CDR3 is TGCGCCAGCAGCTTGGCAGGGACAGGGGGAACTGAAGCTTTCTTT. Translated: CASSLAGTGGTEAFF. Using reference TRBV5-1 and TRBJ1-1 for the parts outside the CDR3, the full variable domain is KAGVTQTPRYLIKTRGQQVTLSCSPISGHRSVSWYQQTPGQGLQFLFEYFSETQRNKGNFPGRFSGRQFSNSRSEMNVSTLELGDSALYLCASSLAGTGGTEAFFGQGTRLTVV.

The V call is TRBV4-1, the J call TRBJ1-4; D not resolved. The CDR3 is made up of 17 amino acids. V dropped 0 bases and J dropped 7 bases, with 18 bases sitting between them. Germline CDR1 is MGHRA and CDR2 is YSYEKL. CDR3 sequence reads: CASSQEQRPTGSEKLFF. In DNA form, the CDR3 reads TGCGCCAGCAGCCAAGAGCAGAGACCGACTGGGAGTGAAAAACTGTTTTTT.

The J gene is TRBJ2-3, the V gene TRBV10-3; D is uncertain. Trimming removed 4 bases from V and 0 bases from J, with 14 bases in between. This CDR3 has 16 residues. The germline V gene has CDR1 ENHRY and CDR2 SYGVKD. The CDR3 DNA sequence: TGTGCCATCAGTGTACGCTTCGCGGAGAGCACAGATACGCAGTATTTT. Protein sequence: CAISVRFAESTDTQYF.

This chain connects TRBV9 to TRBJ2-1; 8 nucleotides match TRBD2. J gave up 5 bases and V 0 bases, and 4 bases lay outside the gene matches. The germline CDR1 and CDR2 sequences are SGDLS and YYNGEE. The CDR3 runs 15 residues. In DNA, the CDR3 is TGTGCCAGCAGCGTAGACGGCGGGAGGAACAATGAGCAGTTCTTC. Translated: CASSVDGGRNNEQFF.

CDR3 loop: CASSREISGTKYNEQFF. CDR3 nucleotide sequence: TGTGCCAGCAGCCGCGAGATTTCCGGGACGAAATACAATGAGCAGTTCTTC. V gene TRBV7-3 combines with J gene TRBJ2-1; D assignment may be TRBD1 or TRBD2 (5 bases each). The germline V gene encodes CDR1 SGHTA and CDR2 FQGTGA. The V end was cut by 5 bases, the J end by 4 bases, with 21 bases between. This CDR3 region has 17 residues.

The V call is TRBV4-3, the J call TRBJ2-7; 8 bases are a match to TRBD2. Germline CDR1 reads LGHNA; CDR2 reads YSLEER. The J segment lost 3 bases and the V segment lost 0 bases, leaving 16 bases of the junction unmatched. This CDR3 is 19 amino acids long. The CDR3, as DNA: TGCGCCAGCAGCCAAGATGGTCCTAGCGGGTTTGCCCTCCTCTACGAGCAGTACTTC. It translates to CASSQDGPSGFALLYEQYF.

This rearrangement joins TRBV29-1 to TRBJ2-2; D is perhaps TRBD2 (6 bases). V was clipped by 1 base and J by 6 bases, with 12 bases between them. Looked up from germline, CDR1 is SQVTM and CDR2 is ANQGSEA. The CDR3 is made up of 14 amino acids. CDR3 loop: CSVEGGTLPGELFF. CDR3 DNA: TGCAGCGTTGAAGGCGGGACCCTCCCCGGGGAGCTGTTTTTT.

V gene TRBV2 combines with J gene TRBJ2-7; 7 positions match TRBD2. The germline CDR1 and CDR2 sequences are SNHLY and FYNNEI. The J segment lost 0 bases and the V segment lost 7 bases, leaving 9 bases of the junction unmatched. This CDR3 comprises 15 residues. CDR3 region: CASKRSGASSYEQYF. For the CDR3, the DNA is TGTGCCAGCAAAAGGAGCGGGGCAAGCTCCTACGAGCAGTACTTC.

V and J are TRBV29-1 and TRBJ2-7; tentatively, D is TRBD1 or TRBD2 (8 bases each). Germline V lookup: CDR1 SQVTM, CDR2 ANQGSEA. Trimming cost V 6 bases and J 0 bases, with 18 bases left between them. The CDR3 contains 15 residues. The CDR3 protein is CSVREGQDSSYEQYF. The CDR3 DNA follows: TGCAGCGTCCGGGAGGGACAGGATAGCTCCTACGAGCAGTACTTC.